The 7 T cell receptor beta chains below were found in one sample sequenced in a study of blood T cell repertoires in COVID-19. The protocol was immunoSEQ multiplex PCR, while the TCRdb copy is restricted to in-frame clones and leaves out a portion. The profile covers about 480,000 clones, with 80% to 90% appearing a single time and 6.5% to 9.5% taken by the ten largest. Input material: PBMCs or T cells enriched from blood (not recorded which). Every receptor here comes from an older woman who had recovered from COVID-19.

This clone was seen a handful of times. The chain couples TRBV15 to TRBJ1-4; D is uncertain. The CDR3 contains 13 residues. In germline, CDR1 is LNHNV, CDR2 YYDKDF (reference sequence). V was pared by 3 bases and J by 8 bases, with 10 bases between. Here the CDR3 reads CATSSAPGEKLFF. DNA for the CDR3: TGTGCCACCAGCAGTGCTCCAGGAGAAAAACTGTTTTTT.

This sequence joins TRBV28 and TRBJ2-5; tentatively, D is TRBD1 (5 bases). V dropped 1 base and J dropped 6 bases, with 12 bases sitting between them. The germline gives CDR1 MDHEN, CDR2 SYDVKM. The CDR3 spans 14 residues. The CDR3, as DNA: TGTGCCAGCAGTTTATTTGGCCAGGGAAAGACCCAGTACTTC. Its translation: CASSLFGQGKTQYF.

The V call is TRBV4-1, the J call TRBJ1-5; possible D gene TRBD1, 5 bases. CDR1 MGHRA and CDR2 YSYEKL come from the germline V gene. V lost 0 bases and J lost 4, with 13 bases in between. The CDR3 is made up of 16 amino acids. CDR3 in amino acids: CASSQDRQGGNQPQHF. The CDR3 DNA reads TGCGCCAGCAGCCAAGATCGGCAGGGAGGTAATCAGCCCCAGCATTTT.

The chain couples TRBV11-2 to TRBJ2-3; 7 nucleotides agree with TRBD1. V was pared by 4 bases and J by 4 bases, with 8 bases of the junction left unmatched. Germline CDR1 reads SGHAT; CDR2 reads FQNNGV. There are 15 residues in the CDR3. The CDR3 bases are TGTGCCAGCAGCTCTATTGGGACAGTGCCAGATACGCAGTATTTT. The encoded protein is CASSSIGTVPDTQYF. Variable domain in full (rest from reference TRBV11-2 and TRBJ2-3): EAGVAQSPRYKIIEKRQSVAFWCNPISGHATLYWYQQILGQGPKLLIQFQNNGVVDDSQLPKDRFSAERLKGVDSTLKIQPAKLEDSAVYLCASSSIGTVPDTQYFGPGTRLTVL.

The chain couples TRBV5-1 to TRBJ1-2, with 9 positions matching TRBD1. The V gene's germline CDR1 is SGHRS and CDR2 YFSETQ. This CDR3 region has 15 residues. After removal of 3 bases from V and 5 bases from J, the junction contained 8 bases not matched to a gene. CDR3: CASSSTGQGGYGYTF. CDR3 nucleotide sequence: TGCGCCAGCAGCTCGACGGGACAGGGAGGGTATGGCTACACCTTC.

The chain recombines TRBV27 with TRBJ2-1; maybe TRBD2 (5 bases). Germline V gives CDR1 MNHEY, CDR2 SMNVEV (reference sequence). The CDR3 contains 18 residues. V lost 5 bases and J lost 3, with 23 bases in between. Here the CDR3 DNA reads TGTGCCAGCAGTCCCCTCGACTATGGTTCACCATACTACAATGAGCAGTTCTTC. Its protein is CASSPLDYGSPYYNEQFF.

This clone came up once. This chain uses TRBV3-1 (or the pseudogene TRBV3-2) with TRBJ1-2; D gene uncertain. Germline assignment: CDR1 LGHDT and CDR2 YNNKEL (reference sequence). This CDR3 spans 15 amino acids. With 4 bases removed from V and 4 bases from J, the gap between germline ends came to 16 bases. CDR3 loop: CASSPNSGKGYGYTF. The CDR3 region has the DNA TGTGCCAGCAGCCCAAACTCGGGGAAGGGCTATGGCTACACCTTC.